This record looks at one T cell receptor (beta chain) sequence and its context. Its antigen is undetermined. The study separated CD4+ cells into CD45RA+ naive and CD45RA-negative memory subsets. The source of the sample is a study of shared clonotypes between healthy human individuals. Whole-study findings and limits: Some clonotypes were shared by all four sorted-subset donors, while others were not shared. The non-shared ones had lower generation probabilities than the shared ones. Sharing across four donors was highest in naive CD4 (approximately 5%) and lowest in memory CD8 (approximately 0.4%).

Profiling relied on immunoSEQ multiplex PCR, and the TCRdb table lists in-frame clones only, not all of them. The repertoire holds about 610,000 clones, with almost 97% as singletons. The CDR3 length is 15 residues. Germline V lookup: CDR1 SNHLY, CDR2 FYNNEI. This chain links TRBV2 with TRBJ2-5, with D tentatively TRBD2 (5 bases). The DNA end lines up better with TRBJ2-7; the J call may be wrong. The origin of this receptor is a woman aged 25 to 39 in good health. Sequencing was carried out using naive CD4+ T cells sorted from blood. The subset denotes: CD45RA+ positively selected. DNA of the CDR3: TGTGCCAGCAGTGAAGGTGGCGGGCCCACCTACGAGCAGTACTTC. Translating it yields CASSEGGGPTYEQYF.